Below, one T cell receptor beta chain is given with its context. This clonotype was detected a few times. Its antigen specificity is not known. Base qualities are missing; no much larger clone stands one base away. The data stem from a study of identical twins' blood T cells (dated by TCRdb to the early 2010s). About the full investigation: The roughly twelve libraries, six for the alpha chain and six for the beta chain, yielded roughly 50 million Illumina reads in total. Using next-generation sequencing, the study compared the TCR alpha and beta chain repertoires of three pairs of monozygous twins to assess how genetics influences repertoire formation. Study-wide findings and limitations: Because the twins were reared together, environmental influences could not be ruled out as the explanation for twin similarity. How many CDR3 clonotypes two donors shared depended mainly on the product of their cloneset sizes, and the twins did not clearly stray from this trend. Among the most abundant TCRbeta clonotypes, more CDR3 sequences were shared by each donor with her twin than with unrelated donors. V gene usage was reported to be markedly more similar within twin pairs than between unrelated donors, even among non-selected out-of-frame TCRbeta clonotypes. The study stated that the proposed role of the TCRalpha J segment in MHC recognition during thymic selection needs to be validated by independent studies.

CDR1 and CDR2 are drawn from the germline V gene: SGHTA, FQGNSA. Trimming at the junction amounts to 3 bases on V and 4 bases on J, and the germline ends lie 15 bases apart. The CDR3 measures 15 amino acids from cysteine to phenylalanine. The entry retains the CDR3 DNA only, 45 bases that are in frame from base 1. Library method: 5' RACE. TCRdb shows the sequencer as Illumina Genome Analyzer IIx. To prepare the RNA-based TCR cDNA libraries, a previously described protocol was followed, with several modifications. To prevent cross-contamination, barcodes specific to each sample were added to both ends of every TCR cDNA library during cDNA synthesis and amplification. In the paper's pipeline: Between about 90,000 and nearly 500,000 clonotypes were identified per individual, with about 2 to 3.6 million CDR3-containing reads per library. Reads carrying improper barcode index combinations were removed, after which the MiTCR software was used to build a cloneset for each library. During the assembly of CDR3 clonotypes by MiTCR, low-quality reads were filtered or rescued and PCR and sequencing errors were corrected. Artificial out-of-frame clonotypes were removed by being mapped to in-frame sequences, with one indel in the CDR3 allowed. Similarity of V and J gene usage between donors was measured as Jensen-Shannon divergence divided by mean entropy. TCRdb reworked the public reads: Q25 trimming with fastp, MiXCR clone assembly, productive beta chains retained. Rows matching on CDR3 protein sequence are summarized as one entry with the most common DNA and genes. The V and J calls were not made by the authors but by TCRdb's processing. Counted in this sample were 400,000 or so distinct CDR3 sequences; around 30% of them appeared once. The biggest ten clones account for more than 5.5% of the sample.

The donors were six healthy women who made up three monozygous twin pairs. All three twin pairs had been reared together and were thought likely to have met the same infectious agents and vaccines. RNA was isolated from peripheral blood mononuclear cells and used to prepare TCR cDNA libraries. This sequence uses TRBV7-2 and TRBJ1-1, with a tentative D gene TRBD1 over 6 matching bases. What was sequenced was PBMCs. The origin of this receptor is a woman aged 18-50 years in good health. The CDR3 in this case is CASSFSRGLGTEAFF. The DNA reads as follows: TGTGCCAGCAGCTTCTCCAGGGGCCTGGGCACTGAAGCTTTCTTT.